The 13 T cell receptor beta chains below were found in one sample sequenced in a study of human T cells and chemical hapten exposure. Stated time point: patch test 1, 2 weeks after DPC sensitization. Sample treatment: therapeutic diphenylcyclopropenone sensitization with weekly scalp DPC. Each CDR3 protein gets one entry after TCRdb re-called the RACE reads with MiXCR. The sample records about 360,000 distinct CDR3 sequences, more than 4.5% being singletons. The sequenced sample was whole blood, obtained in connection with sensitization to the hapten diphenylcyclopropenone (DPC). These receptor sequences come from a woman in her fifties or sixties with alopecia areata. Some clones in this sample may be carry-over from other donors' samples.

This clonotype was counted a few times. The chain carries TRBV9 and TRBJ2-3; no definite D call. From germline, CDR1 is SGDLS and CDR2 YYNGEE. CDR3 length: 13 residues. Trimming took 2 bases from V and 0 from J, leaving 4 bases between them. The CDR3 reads CASSVTSTDTQYF. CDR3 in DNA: TGTGCCAGCAGCGTTACTAGCACAGATACGCAGTATTTT.

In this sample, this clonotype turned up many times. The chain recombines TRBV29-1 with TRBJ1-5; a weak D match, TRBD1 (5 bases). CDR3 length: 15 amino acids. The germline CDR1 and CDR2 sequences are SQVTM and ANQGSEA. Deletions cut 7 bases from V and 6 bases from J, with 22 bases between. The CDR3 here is CSAAIGQGRSQPQHF. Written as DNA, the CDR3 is TGCAGCGCCGCCATTGGGCAGGGCAGAAGTCAGCCCCAGCATTTT.

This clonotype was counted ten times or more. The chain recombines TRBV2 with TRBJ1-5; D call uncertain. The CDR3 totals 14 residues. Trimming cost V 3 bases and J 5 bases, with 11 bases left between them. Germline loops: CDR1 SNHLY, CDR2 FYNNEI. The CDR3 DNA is TGTGCCAGCAGTGAGGCGGGGTTGGATCAGCCCCAGCATTTT. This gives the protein CASSEAGLDQPQHF.

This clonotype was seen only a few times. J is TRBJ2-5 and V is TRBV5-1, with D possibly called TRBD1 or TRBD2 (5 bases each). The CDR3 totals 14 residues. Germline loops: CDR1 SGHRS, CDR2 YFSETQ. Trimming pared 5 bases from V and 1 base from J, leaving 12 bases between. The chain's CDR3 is CASRRTGAQETQYF. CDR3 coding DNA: TGCGCCAGCAGACGAACCGGGGCCCAAGAGACCCAGTACTTC.

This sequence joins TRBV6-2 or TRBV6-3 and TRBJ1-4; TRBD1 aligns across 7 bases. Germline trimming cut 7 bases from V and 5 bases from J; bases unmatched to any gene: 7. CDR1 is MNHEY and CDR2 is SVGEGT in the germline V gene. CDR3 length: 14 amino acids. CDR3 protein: CASNVGQPNEKLFF. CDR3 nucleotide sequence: TGTGCCAGCAACGTGGGACAGCCGAATGAAAAACTGTTTTTT.

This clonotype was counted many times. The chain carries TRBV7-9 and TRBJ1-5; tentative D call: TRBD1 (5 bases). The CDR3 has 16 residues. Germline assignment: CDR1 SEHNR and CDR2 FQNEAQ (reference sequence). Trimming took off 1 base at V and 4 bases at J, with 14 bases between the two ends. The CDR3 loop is CASSLVGAGFNQPQHF. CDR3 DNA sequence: TGTGCCAGCAGCTTAGTAGGGGCAGGTTTTAATCAGCCCCAGCATTTT.

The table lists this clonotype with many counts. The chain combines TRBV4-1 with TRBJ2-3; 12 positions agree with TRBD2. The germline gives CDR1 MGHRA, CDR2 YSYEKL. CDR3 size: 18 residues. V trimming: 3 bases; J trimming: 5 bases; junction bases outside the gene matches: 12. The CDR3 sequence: CASSHPFGLAGLGDTQYF. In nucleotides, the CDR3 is TGCGCCAGCAGCCACCCATTCGGACTAGCGGGGTTGGGAGATACGCAGTATTTT.

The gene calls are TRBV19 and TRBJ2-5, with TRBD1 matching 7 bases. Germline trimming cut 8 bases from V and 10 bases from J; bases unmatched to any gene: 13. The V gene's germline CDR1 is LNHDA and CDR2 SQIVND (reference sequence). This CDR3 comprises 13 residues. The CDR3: CASSDRALRGQYF. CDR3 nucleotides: TGTGCCAGTTCCGACAGGGCCTTAAGAGGCCAGTACTTC.

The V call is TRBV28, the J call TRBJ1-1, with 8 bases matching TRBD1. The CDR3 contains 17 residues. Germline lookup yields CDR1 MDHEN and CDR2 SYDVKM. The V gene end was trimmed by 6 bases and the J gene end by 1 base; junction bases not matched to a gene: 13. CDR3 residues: CASSLPPGTGGNTEAFF. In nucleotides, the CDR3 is TGTGCCAGCAGCTTACCCCCAGGGACAGGCGGGAACACTGAAGCTTTCTTT.

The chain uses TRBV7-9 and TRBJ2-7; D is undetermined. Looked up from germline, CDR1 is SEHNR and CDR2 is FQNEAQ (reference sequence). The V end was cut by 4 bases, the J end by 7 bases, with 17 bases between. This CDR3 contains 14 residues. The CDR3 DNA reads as TGTGCCAGCAGCTCTCGGATCTCGTCGGCGGAGCAGTACTTC. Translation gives CASSSRISSAEQYF.

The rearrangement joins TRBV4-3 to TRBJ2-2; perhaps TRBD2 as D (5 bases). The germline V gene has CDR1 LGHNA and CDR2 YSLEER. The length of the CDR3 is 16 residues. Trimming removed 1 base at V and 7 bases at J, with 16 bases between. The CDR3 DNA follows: TGCGCCAGCAGCCAAGGAGCGGTGGTGGATGGCGGGGAGCTGTTTTTT. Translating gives CASSQGAVVDGGELFF.

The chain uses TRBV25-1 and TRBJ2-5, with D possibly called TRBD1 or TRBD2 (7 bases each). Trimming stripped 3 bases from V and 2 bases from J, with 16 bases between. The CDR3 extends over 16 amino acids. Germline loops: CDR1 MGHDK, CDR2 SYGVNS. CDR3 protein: CASSDPTGRAQETQYF. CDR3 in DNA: TGTGCCAGCAGTGATCCGACAGGGAGGGCTCAAGAGACCCAGTACTTC.

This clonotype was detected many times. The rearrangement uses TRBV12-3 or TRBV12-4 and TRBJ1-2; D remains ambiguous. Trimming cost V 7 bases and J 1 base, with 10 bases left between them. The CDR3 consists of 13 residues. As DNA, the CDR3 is TGTGCCAGCAAGGCCTTCATTAACTATGGCTACACCTTC. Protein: CASKAFINYGYTF.